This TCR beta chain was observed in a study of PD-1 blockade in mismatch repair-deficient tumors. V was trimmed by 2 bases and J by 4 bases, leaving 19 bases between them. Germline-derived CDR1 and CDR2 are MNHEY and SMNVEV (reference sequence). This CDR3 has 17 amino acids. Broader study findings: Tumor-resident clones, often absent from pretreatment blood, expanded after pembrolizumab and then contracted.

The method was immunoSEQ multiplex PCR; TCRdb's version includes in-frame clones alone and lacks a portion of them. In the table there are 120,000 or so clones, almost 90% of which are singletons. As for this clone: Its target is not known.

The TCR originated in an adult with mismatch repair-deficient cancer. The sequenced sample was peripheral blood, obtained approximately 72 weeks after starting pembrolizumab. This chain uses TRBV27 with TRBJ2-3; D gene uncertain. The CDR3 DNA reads TGTGCCAGCAGTTTAGCCTATAGTAACTTGATTGCAGATACGCAGTATTTT. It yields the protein CASSLAYSNLIADTQYF.